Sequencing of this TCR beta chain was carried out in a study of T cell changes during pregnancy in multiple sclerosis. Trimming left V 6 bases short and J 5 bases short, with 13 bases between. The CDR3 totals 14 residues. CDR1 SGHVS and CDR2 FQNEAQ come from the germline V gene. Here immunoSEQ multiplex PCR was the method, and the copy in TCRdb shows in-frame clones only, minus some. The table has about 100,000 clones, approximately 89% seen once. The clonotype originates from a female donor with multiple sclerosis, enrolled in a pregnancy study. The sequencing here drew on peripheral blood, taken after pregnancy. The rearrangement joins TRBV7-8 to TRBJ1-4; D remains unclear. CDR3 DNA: TGTGCCAGCAGTGCAACGCGGTCGAATGAAAAACTGTTTTTT. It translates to CASSATRSNEKLFF.